The T cell receptor (beta chain) described here comes from a study of early T cells in non-severe SARS-CoV-2 infection. This clonotype has a count of ten or more. MiXCR, applied by TCRdb to the 5' RACE reads, yields one record per CDR3 protein. The repertoire has around 48,000 distinct CDR3 sequences, around 14% of them found once; the top ten carry about 9.4%. CDR3 length: 15 residues. Germline loops: CDR1 DFQATT, CDR2 SNEGSKA (reference sequence). The germline V and J ends were trimmed by 0 bases and 0 bases, with 12 bases remaining between them. This chain joins TRBV20-1 and TRBJ2-7, with D perhaps matching TRBD2 (6 bases). The TCR originated in an adult who was a healthcare worker with PCR-confirmed SARS-CoV-2 infection or an uninfected control (not recorded which). Sequencing input: whole blood. The DNA of the CDR3 is TGCAGTGCTAGAGATCCTCGGGGGAGCTCCTACGAGCAGTACTTC. This sequence encodes CSARDPRGSSYEQYF.